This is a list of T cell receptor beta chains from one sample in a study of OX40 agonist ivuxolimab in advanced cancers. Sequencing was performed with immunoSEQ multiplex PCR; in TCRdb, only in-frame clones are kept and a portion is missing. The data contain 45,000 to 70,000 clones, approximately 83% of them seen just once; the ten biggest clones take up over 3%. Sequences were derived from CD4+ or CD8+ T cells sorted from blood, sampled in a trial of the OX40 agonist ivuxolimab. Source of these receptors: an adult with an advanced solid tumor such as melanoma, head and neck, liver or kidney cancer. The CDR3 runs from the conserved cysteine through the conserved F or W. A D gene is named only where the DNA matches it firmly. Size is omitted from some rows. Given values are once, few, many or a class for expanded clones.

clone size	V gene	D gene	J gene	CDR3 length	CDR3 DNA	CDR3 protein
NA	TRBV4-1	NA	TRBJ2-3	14	TGCGCCAGCAGTTTTGGACCCACACCGAATACGCAGTATTTT	CASSFGPTPNTQYF
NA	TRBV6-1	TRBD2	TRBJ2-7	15	TGTGCCAGCACCTCGGGAGGTTCAGGGAAGGACGAGCAGTACTTC	CASTSGGSGKDEQYF
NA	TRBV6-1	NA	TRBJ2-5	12	TGTGCCAGCAGTGGGGGGGTAGAGACCCAGTACTTC	CASSGGVETQYF
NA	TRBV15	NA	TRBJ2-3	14	TGTGCCACCAGCAGAGACGCGACAGAGGATACGCAGTATTTT	CATSRDATEDTQYF
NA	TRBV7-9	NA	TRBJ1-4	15	TGTGCCAGCAGTCCCTCTTCGGGGGGTAATGAAAAACTGTTTTTT	CASSPSSGGNEKLFF
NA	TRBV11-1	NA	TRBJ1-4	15	TGTGCCAGCAGCCCGTCTTGGAGCCCTAATGAAAAACTGTTTTTT	CASSPSWSPNEKLFF
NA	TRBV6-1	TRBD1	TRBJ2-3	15	TGTGCCAGCAGTGGGGACAGGGGAGGAACAGATACGCAGTATTTT	CASSGDRGGTDTQYF
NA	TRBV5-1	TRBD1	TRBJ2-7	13	TGCGCCAGCAGCTTGTCAGGGGGCTACGAGCAGTACTTC	CASSLSGGYEQYF
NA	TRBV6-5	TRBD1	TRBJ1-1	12	TGTGCCAGCAGCGCAGGGGGAACTGAAGCTTTCTTT	CASSAGGTEAFF
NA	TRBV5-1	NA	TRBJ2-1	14	TGCGCCAGCAGCTTACCGGGCTCCTACAATGAGCAGTTCTTC	CASSLPGSYNEQFF
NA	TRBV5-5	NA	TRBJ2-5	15	TGTGCCAGCAGCGCGACTTGGGGGGCCAAAGAGACCCAGTACTTC	CASSATWGAKETQYF
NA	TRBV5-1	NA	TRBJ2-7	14	TGCGCCAGCAGACTGGGGGAGGACTTCTACGAGCAGTACTTC	CASRLGEDFYEQYF
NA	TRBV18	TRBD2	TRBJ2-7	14	TGTGCCAGCTCACTCGGGGGGGAGCCCTACGAGCAGTACTTC	CASSLGGEPYEQYF
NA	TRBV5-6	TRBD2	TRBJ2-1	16	TGTGCCAGCAGCTCCCAACTAGCGTTTTCCTACAATGAGCAGTTCTTC	CASSSQLAFSYNEQFF
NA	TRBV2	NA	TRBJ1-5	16	TGTGCCAGCAACCCACAGGGACGGGGTAGCAATCAGCCCCAGCATTTT	CASNPQGRGSNQPQHF
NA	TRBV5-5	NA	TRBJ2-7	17	TGTGCCAGCAGCTTGGCCCCCTCGACAGGAAAGGTCCACGAGCAGTACTTC	CASSLAPSTGKVHEQYF
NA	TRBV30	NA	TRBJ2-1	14	TGTGCCTGGAGGAGCGGAGTCTCCTACAATGAGCAGTTCTTC	CAWRSGVSYNEQFF
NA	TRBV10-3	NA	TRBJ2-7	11	TGTGCCATCAGTGAGTGGGACGAGCAGTACTTC	CAISEWDEQYF
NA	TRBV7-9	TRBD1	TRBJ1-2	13	TGTGCCAGCAACTCCCGGGACAGGGATGGCTACACCTTC	CASNSRDRDGYTF
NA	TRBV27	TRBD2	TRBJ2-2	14	TGTGCCAGCAGTACGGGACTAGATGTCGGGGAGCTGTTTTTT	CASSTGLDVGELFF
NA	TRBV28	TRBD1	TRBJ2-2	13	TGTGCCAGCAGGACAGGGATGGTCGGGGAGCTGTTTTTT	CASRTGMVGELFF
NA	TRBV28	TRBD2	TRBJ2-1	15	TGTGCCAGCAGTACCCAACTAGCGGGAAGGAATGAGCAGTTCTTC	CASSTQLAGRNEQFF
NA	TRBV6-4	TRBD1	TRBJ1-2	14	TGTGCCAGCAGTGCGGACAGGGGAAGCTATGGCTACACCTTC	CASSADRGSYGYTF
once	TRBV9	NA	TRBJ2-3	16	TGTGCCAGCAACACCAGGGGGGGCGGAGGCACAGATACGCAGTATTTT	CASNTRGGGGTDTQYF
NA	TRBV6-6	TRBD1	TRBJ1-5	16	TGTGCCAGCAGTAGAAAAGACAGGGCTGAGAATCAGCCCCAGCATTTT	CASSRKDRAENQPQHF
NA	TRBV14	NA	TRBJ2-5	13	TGTGCCAGCAGCCAAGTTATCGGAGAGACCCAGTACTTC	CASSQVIGETQYF
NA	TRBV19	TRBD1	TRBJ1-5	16	TGTGCCAGTAACCTACTCCGGGACAGGGGGCTTCAGCCCCAGCATTTT	CASNLLRDRGLQPQHF
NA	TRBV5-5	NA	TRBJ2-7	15	TGTGCCAGCAGCTTGGCCGGGACACGATCCTACGAGCAGTACTTC	CASSLAGTRSYEQYF
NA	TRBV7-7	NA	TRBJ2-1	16	TGTGCCAGCAGCTTAGCGGGACCCTCCGGGCGCAATGAGCAGTTCTTC	CASSLAGPSGRNEQFF
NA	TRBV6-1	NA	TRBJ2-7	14	TGTGCCAGCAGGACCCGCCGGGAGATCTACGAGCAGTACTTC	CASRTRREIYEQYF
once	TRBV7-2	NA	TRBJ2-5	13	TGTGCCAGCAGCTTATGGGACCAAGAGACCCAGTACTTC	CASSLWDQETQYF
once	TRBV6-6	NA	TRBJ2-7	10	TGTGCCAGCAGTGGGCAAGAGCAGTACTTC	CASSGQEQYF
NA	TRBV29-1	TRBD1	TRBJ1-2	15	TGCAGCGTTACCCCGGGACAGACGGAACTCTATGGCTACACCTTC	CSVTPGQTELYGYTF
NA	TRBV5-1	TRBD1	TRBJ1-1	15	TGCGCCAGCAGCCTATCCGGGACAGCCAACACTGAAGCTTTCTTT	CASSLSGTANTEAFF
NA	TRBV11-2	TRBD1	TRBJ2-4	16	TGTGCCAGCAGCCCCTCCGGGACAGGGGGAAGAGGGATTCAGTACTTC	CASSPSGTGGRGIQYF
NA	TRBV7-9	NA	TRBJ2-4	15	TGTGCCAGCAGCTTAGACCTGGTAGCCAAAAACATTCAGTACTTC	CASSLDLVAKNIQYF
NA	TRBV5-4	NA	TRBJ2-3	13	TGTGCCAGCAGCTTGTTCAACACAGATACGCAGTATTTT	CASSLFNTDTQYF
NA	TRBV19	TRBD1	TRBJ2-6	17	TGTGCCAGTAGTTCCCAAAGGACAGGGGCTGGGGCCAACGTCCTGACTTTC	CASSSQRTGAGANVLTF
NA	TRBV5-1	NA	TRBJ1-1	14	TGCGCCAGCAGCATAGGACAGACTACCACTGAAGCTTTCTTT	CASSIGQTTTEAFF
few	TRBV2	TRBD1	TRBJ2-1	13	TGTGCCAGCAGTGGGGACAGTTACAATGAGCAGTTCTTC	CASSGDSYNEQFF
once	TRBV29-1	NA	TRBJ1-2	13	TGCAGCGTTGAAGACATGGGGGGATCCGGCTACACCTTC	CSVEDMGGSGYTF
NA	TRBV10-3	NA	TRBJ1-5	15	TGTGCCATCAGTGAGTCTAGGGGTAGCAATCAGCCCCAGCATTTT	CAISESRGSNQPQHF
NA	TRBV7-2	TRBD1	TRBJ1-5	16	TGTGCCAGCAGCTCAGGACAGGCCCTTACCAATCAGCCCCAGCATTTT	CASSSGQALTNQPQHF